These T cell receptor beta chains were read from a single sample in a study of beta chain features in type 1 diabetes. The table came from immunoSEQ multiplex PCR; TCRdb's copy has only in-frame clones and leaves some out. The sample records a few hundred thousand clones, 11% being singletons. Sequencing used naive CD4+ T cells from blood. These TCRs come from a woman aged 30 to 39 in good health. The CDR3 runs from the conserved cysteine through the conserved F or W.

v_call: TRBV18
j_call: TRBJ2-1
cdr3_aa: CASSWAQMVRLTYNEQFF

v_call: TRBV7-9
j_call: TRBJ1-1
cdr3_aa: CASSLPFSGDTEAFF

v_call: TRBV30
j_call: TRBJ1-5
cdr3_aa: CACSRGSNQPQHF

v_call: TRBV4-2
j_call: TRBJ2-5
cdr3_aa: CASSQAGGGPGETQYF

v_call: TRBV6-5
j_call: TRBJ1-1
cdr3_aa: CAIGQANTEAFF

v_call: TRBV18
j_call: TRBJ2-1
cdr3_aa: CASSPGPSYNEQFF

v_call: TRBV13
j_call: TRBJ2-7
cdr3_aa: CASSSLAVSYEQYF

v_call: TRBV4-2
j_call: TRBJ2-3
cdr3_aa: CASSARLAGGVDTQYF

v_call: TRBV9
j_call: TRBJ2-5
cdr3_aa: CASSPRLAGGQETQYF

v_call: TRBV29-1
j_call: TRBJ1-3
cdr3_aa: CSVVRDSSGNTIYF

v_call: TRBV29-1
j_call: TRBJ1-2
cdr3_aa: CSVATGQSYGYTF

v_call: TRBV7-2
j_call: TRBJ2-3
cdr3_aa: CASSLAGTSTGGNTQYF

v_call: TRBV5-1
j_call: TRBJ2-7
cdr3_aa: CASSRTGHYEQYF

v_call: TRBV6-5
j_call: TRBJ2-7
cdr3_aa: CASSYRGTGGYEQYF

v_call: TRBV4-1
j_call: TRBJ1-2
cdr3_aa: CASSQESYVGGYGYTF

v_call: TRBV7-9
j_call: TRBJ1-1
cdr3_aa: CASTRSFGRGDMNTEAFF

v_call: TRBV29-1
j_call: TRBJ1-1
cdr3_aa: CSVREGTVTEAFF

v_call: TRBV4-3
j_call: TRBJ2-7
cdr3_aa: CASRFKREGPHEQYF

v_call: TRBV7-9
j_call: TRBJ2-1
cdr3_aa: CASSRLLAGVLAGQFF

v_call: TRBV18
j_call: TRBJ2-7
cdr3_aa: CASSPWTSGSKGEQYF

v_call: TRBV7-9
j_call: TRBJ2-7
cdr3_aa: CASSSSGQGIHEQYF

v_call: TRBV6-5
j_call: TRBJ2-7
cdr3_aa: CASNEHRSSYEQYF

v_call: TRBV7-9
j_call: TRBJ1-5
cdr3_aa: CASSLVNQPQHF

v_call: TRBV30
j_call: TRBJ1-4
cdr3_aa: CAWSVQTEKLFF

v_call: TRBV5-4
j_call: TRBJ2-1
cdr3_aa: CASSSKSGIGPGNEQFF

v_call: TRBV2
j_call: TRBJ2-7
cdr3_aa: CASILGRGPYEQYF

v_call: TRBV11-2
j_call: TRBJ2-7
cdr3_aa: CASSLHGNSYEQYF

v_call: TRBV18
j_call: TRBJ2-7
cdr3_aa: CASSPGLDYEQYF

v_call: TRBV28
j_call: TRBJ2-5
cdr3_aa: CASSLIFETQYF

v_call: TRBV6-5
j_call: TRBJ2-7
cdr3_aa: CASTWDSLSPKQYF

v_call: TRBV29-1
j_call: TRBJ2-3
cdr3_aa: CSVRTSGRSPDTQYF

v_call: TRBV7-8
j_call: TRBJ2-1
cdr3_aa: CASSLGVAGDNEQFF

v_call: TRBV9
j_call: TRBJ2-3
cdr3_aa: CASSVVSGRVDTQYF

v_call: TRBV6-6
j_call: TRBJ2-7
cdr3_aa: CASSLTSGSYEQYF

v_call: TRBV28
j_call: TRBJ2-4
cdr3_aa: CASKEVPKNIQYF

v_call: TRBV29-1
j_call: TRBJ2-1
cdr3_aa: CSVEQGNYNEQFF

v_call: TRBV6-5
j_call: TRBJ1-4
cdr3_aa: CASSNRDSDEKLFF

v_call: TRBV7-2
j_call: TRBJ2-2
cdr3_aa: CASSHSGGNTGELFF

v_call: TRBV9
j_call: TRBJ2-5
cdr3_aa: CASSVGQGVFETQYF

v_call: TRBV30
j_call: TRBJ2-3
cdr3_aa: CTWGAADTQYF

v_call: TRBV7-2
j_call: TRBJ1-4
cdr3_aa: CASSLAGGVSEKLFF

v_call: TRBV7-2
j_call: TRBJ2-1
cdr3_aa: CASSLGGTNEQFF

v_call: TRBV5-4
j_call: TRBJ2-7
cdr3_aa: CASSRRTESYEQYF

v_call: TRBV15
j_call: TRBJ1-5
cdr3_aa: CATSRDQLGQEYQPQHF

v_call: TRBV5-1
j_call: TRBJ2-2
cdr3_aa: CASSLADTDTGELFF

v_call: TRBV28
j_call: TRBJ1-2
cdr3_aa: CASSYRVGYTF

v_call: TRBV7-8
j_call: TRBJ2-7
cdr3_aa: CASSQGYRKGYEQYF

v_call: TRBV18
j_call: TRBJ1-1
cdr3_aa: CASSPTEKNTEAFF

v_call: TRBV2
j_call: TRBJ1-1
cdr3_aa: CASSYRAMNTEAFF

v_call: TRBV4-1
j_call: TRBJ2-1
cdr3_aa: CASSQEEGVAGVSGEQFF

v_call: TRBV7-2
j_call: TRBJ2-4
cdr3_aa: CASSLEVGQAYF

v_call: TRBV14
j_call: TRBJ2-7
cdr3_aa: CASSQAGLVKAYEQYF

v_call: TRBV30
j_call: TRBJ2-7
cdr3_aa: CAWSVGPTGQSYEQYF

v_call: TRBV14
j_call: TRBJ1-2
cdr3_aa: CASSLQRGSSYGYTF

v_call: TRBV21-1
j_call: TRBJ1-2
cdr3_aa: CASSKNGQGSGGYTF

v_call: TRBV4-2
j_call: TRBJ1-3
cdr3_aa: CASSQDAGSGNTIYF

v_call: TRBV30
j_call: TRBJ2-3
cdr3_aa: CAWSVWPDTQYF

v_call: TRBV7-9
j_call: TRBJ2-7
cdr3_aa: CASTKAWGDGTSLSYEQYF